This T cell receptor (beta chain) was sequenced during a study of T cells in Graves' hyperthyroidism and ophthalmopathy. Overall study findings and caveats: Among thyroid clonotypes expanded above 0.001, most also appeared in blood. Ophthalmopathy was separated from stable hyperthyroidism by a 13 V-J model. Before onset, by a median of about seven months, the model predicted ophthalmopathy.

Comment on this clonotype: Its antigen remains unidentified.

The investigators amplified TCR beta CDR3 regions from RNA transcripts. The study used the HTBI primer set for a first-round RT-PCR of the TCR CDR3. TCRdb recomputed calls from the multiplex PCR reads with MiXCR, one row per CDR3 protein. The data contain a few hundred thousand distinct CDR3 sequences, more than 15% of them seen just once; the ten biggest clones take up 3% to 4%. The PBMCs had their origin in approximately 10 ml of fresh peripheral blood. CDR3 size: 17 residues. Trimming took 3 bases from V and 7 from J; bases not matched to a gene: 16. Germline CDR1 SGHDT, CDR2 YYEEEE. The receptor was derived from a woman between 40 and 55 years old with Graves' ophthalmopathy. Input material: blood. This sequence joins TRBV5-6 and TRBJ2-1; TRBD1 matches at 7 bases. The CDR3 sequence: CASSSSRDRLIGNEQFF. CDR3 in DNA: TGTGCCAGCAGCTCGAGTCGGGACAGACTAATCGGAAATGAGCAGTTCTTC.